This T cell receptor beta chain was identified during a study of naive and memory T cell subsets. This clonotype was counted a few times. The antigen remains undetermined. Alpha and beta constant region primers primed reverse transcription for blood and skin samples. The SP2 primer and nested alpha and beta constant region primers amplified ligated cDNA in four rounds. TCRdb redid the calling of the UMI-ligation and nested PCR reads with MiXCR, one entry per CDR3 protein. Of approximately 20,000 distinct CDR3 sequences in the sample, 9.5% are singletons; the top ten hold nearly 7%. The CDR3 consists of 17 residues. Looked up from germline, CDR1 is MNHEY and CDR2 is SVGEGT. Trimming cost V 2 bases and J 7 bases, with 21 bases left between them. Treatment reported: skin biopsy from PPD injection site in Mantoux-positive individual. Input was about 1 to 1,100 ng of DNase-treated total RNA without cell sorting. Individuals with a positive Mantoux test gave biopsies from PPD-injected skin.

General study points: More TCRs at tuberculin sites were read as hypersensitivity T cell infiltration.

The chain carries TRBV6-2 or TRBV6-3 and TRBJ1-5; D may be TRBD1 (6 bases). The origin of this receptor is an adult in good health. Sequencing used skin, obtained from a tuberculin skin test site. The CDR3 nucleotides are TGTGCCAGCAGTTACCTGAGGGGGGGCCCCACGGGACAGCCCCAGCATTTT. This sequence encodes CASSYLRGGPTGQPQHF.